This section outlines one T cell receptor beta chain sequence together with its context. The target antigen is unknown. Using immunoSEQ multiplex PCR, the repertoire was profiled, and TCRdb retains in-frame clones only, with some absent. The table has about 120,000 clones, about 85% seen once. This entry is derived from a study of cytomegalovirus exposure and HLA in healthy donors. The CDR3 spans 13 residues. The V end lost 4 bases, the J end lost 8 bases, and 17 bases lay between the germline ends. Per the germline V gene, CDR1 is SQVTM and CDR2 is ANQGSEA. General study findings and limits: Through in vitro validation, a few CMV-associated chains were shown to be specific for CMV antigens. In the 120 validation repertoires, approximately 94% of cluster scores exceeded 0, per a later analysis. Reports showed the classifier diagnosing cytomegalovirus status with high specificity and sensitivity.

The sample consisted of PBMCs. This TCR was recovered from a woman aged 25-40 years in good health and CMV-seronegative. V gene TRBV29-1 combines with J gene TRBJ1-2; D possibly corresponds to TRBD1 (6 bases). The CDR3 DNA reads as TGCAGCGTTGTGGGGACACTGGATCGCGGCTACACCTTC. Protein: CSVVGTLDRGYTF. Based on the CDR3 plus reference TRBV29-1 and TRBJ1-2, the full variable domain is SAVISQKPSRDICQRGTSLTIQCQVDSQVTMMFWYRQQPGQSLTLIATANQGSEATYESGFVIDKFPISRPNLTFSTLTVSNMSPEDSSIYLCSVVGTLDRGYTFGSGTRLTVV.